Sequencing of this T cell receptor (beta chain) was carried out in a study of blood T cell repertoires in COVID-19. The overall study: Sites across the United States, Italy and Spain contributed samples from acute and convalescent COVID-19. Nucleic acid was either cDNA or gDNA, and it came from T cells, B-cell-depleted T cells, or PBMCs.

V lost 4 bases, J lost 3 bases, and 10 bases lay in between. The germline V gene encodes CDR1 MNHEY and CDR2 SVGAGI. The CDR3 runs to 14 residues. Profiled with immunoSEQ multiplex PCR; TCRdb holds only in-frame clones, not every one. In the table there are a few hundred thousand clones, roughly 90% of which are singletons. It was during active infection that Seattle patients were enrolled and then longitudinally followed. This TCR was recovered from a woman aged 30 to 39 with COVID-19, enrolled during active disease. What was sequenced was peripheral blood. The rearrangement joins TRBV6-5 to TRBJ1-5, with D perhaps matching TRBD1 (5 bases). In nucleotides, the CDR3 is TGTGCCAGCAGTTCAGGACAAGACAATCAGCCCCAGCATTTT. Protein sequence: CASSSGQDNQPQHF.